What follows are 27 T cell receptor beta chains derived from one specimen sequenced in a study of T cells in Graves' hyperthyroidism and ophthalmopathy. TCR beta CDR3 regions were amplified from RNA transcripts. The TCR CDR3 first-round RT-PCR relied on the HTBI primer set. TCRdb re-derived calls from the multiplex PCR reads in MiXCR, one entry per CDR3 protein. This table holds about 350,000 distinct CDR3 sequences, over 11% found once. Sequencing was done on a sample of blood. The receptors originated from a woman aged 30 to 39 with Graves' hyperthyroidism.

The CDR3 DNA follows: TGTGCCAGCAAAGAACCCCGGTGGGGGGGCAGATCACCCCTCCACTTT. This codes for CASKEPRWGGRSPLHF. This chain uses TRBV28 with TRBJ1-6, with a tentative D call TRBD1 (6 bases). The CDR3 is 16 residues long. The V end lost 7 bases, the J end lost 10 bases, and 23 bases lay between the germline ends. Germline values: CDR1 MDHEN, CDR2 SYDVKM.

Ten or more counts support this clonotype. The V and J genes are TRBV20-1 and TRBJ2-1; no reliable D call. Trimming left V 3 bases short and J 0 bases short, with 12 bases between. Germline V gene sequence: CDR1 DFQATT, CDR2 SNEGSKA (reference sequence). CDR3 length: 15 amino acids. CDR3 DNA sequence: TGCAGTGCTAGGAAGTTTGGCATCTCCTACAATGAGCAGTTCTTC. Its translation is CSARKFGISYNEQFF.

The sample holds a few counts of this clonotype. Here the CDR3 reads CSGKSGGGSTDTQYF. CDR3 in DNA: TGCAGTGGCAAGAGCGGGGGGGGGAGCACAGATACGCAGTATTTT. V gene TRBV20-1 combines with J gene TRBJ2-3, with 10 bases identical to TRBD2. This CDR3 spans 15 amino acids. Trimming cost V 7 bases and J 0 bases; bases outside gene matches: 7. In germline, CDR1 is DFQATT, CDR2 SNEGSKA (reference sequence).

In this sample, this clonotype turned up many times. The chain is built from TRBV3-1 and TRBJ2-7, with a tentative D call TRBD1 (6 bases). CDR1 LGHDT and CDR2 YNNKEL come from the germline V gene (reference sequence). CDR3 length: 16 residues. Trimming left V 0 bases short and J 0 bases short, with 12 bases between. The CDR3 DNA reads TGTGCCAGCAGCCAAGAAATCACAGGGCGCTCCTACGAGCAGTACTTC. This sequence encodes CASSQEITGRSYEQYF.

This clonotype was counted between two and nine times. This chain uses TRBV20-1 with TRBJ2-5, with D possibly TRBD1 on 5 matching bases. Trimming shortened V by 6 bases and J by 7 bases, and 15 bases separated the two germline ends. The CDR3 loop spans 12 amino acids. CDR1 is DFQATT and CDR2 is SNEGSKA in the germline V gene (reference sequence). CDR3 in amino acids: CSARGQGWTQYF. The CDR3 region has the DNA TGCAGTGCCCGAGGTCAGGGTTGGACCCAGTACTTC.

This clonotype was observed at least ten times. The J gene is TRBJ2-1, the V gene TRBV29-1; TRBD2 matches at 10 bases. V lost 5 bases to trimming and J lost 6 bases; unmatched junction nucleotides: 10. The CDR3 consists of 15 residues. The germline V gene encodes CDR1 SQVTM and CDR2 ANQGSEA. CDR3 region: CSVPQPGLATNEQFF. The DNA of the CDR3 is TGCAGCGTTCCTCAGCCGGGACTAGCGACCAATGAGCAGTTCTTC.

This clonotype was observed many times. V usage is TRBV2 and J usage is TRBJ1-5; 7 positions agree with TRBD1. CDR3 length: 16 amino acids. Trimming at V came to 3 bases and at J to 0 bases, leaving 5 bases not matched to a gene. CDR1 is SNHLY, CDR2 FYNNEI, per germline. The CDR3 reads CASSDSGGISNQPQHF. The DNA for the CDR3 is TGTGCCAGCAGTGACTCAGGGGGAATTAGCAATCAGCCCCAGCATTTT.

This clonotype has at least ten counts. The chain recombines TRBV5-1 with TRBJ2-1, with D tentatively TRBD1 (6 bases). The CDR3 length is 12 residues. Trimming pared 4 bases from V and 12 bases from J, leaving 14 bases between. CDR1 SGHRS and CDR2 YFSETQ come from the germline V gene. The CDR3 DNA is TGCGCCAGCAGCGTTCACAGGGATCGGCAGTTCTTC. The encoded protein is CASSVHRDRQFF.

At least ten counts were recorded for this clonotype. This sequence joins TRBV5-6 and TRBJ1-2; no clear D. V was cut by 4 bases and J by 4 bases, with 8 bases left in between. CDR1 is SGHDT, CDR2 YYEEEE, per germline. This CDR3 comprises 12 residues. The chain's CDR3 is CASSVKSYGYTF. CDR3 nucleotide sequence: TGTGCCAGCAGCGTTAAGTCCTATGGCTACACCTTC.

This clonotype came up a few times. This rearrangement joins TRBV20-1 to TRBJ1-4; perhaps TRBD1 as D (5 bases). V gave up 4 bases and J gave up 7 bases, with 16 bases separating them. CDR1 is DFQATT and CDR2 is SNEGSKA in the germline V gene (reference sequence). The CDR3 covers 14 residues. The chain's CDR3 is CSAKEGVGGEKLFF. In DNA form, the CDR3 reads TGCAGTGCTAAGGAAGGGGTGGGGGGTGAAAAACTGTTTTTT.

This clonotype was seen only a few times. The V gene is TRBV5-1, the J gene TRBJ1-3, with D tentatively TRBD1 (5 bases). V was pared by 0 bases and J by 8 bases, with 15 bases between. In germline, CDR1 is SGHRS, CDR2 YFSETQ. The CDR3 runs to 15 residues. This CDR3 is CASSLVGTQGDTIYF. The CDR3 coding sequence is TGCGCCAGCAGCTTGGTGGGGACCCAAGGGGACACCATATATTTT.

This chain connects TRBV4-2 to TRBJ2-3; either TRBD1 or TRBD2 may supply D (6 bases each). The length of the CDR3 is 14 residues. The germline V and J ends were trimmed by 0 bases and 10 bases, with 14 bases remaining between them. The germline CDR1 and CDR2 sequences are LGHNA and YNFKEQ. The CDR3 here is CASSQDRGQGAQYF. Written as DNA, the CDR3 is TGTGCCAGCAGCCAAGATCGGGGGCAGGGAGCGCAGTATTTT.

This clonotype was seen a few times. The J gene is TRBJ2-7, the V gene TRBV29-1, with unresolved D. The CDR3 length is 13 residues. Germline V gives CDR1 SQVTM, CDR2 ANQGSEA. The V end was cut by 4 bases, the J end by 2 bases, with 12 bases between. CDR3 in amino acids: CSVARSITYEQYF. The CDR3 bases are TGCAGCGTTGCCCGTTCTATCACCTACGAGCAGTACTTC.

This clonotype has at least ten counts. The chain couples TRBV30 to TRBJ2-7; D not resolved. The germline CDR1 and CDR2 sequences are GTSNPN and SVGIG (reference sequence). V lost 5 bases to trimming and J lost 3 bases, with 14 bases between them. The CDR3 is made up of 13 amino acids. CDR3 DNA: TGTGCCTGGCGGAGAGGCAAGGGCTACGAGCAGTACTTC. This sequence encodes CAWRRGKGYEQYF.

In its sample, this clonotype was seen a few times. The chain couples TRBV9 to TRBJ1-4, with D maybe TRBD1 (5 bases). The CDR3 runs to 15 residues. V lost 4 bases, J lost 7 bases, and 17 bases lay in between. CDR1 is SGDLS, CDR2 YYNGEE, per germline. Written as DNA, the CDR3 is TGTGCCAGCAGCCCGTCCCAGGGTCGCGGTGAAAAACTGTTTTTT. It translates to CASSPSQGRGEKLFF. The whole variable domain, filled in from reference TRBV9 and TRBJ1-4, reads DSGVTQTPKHLITATGQRVTLRCSPRSGDLSVYWYQQSLDQGLQFLIQYYNGEERAKGNILERFSAQQFPDLHSELNLSSLELGDSALYFCASSPSQGRGEKLFFGSGTQLSVL.

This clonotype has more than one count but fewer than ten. The CDR3 loop is CASSDSAGHTGELFF. For the CDR3, the DNA is TGTGCCAGCAGTGATAGTGCGGGGCACACCGGGGAGCTGTTTTTT. The V and J genes are TRBV25-1 and TRBJ2-2, with D tentatively TRBD2 (6 bases). From germline, CDR1 is MGHDK and CDR2 SYGVNS. Trimming shortened V by 3 bases and J by 3 bases, and 11 bases separated the two germline ends. The CDR3 consists of 15 residues.

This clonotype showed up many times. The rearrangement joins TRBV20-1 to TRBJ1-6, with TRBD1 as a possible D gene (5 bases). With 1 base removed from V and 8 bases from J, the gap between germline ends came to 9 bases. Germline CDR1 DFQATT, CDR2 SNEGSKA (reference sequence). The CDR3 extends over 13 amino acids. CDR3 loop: CSARVRADSPLHF. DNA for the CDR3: TGCAGTGCTAGAGTCAGGGCTGATTCACCCCTCCACTTT.

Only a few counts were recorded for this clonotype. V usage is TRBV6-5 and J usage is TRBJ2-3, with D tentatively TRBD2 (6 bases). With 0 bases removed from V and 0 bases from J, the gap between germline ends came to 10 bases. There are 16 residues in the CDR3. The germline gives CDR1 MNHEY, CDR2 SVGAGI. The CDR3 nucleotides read TGTGCCAGCAGTTACTCGGGGGGTTCTAGCACAGATACGCAGTATTTT. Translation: CASSYSGGSSTDTQYF.

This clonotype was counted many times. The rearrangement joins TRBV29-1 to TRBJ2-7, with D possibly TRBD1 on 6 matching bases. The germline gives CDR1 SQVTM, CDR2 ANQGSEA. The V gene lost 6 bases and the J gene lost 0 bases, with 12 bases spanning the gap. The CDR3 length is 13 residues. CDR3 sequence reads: CSVRRDNSYEQYF. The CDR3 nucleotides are TGCAGCGTCCGCCGGGACAACTCCTACGAGCAGTACTTC.

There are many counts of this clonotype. The CDR3 loop is CATSREQGAQETQYF. The CDR3 nucleotides read TGTGCCACCAGCAGAGAACAGGGGGCCCAAGAGACCCAGTACTTC. This rearrangement joins TRBV15 to TRBJ2-5; TRBD1 matches at 9 bases. J was trimmed by 1 base and V by 0 bases; bases with no gene match: 0. The V gene's germline CDR1 is LNHNV and CDR2 YYDKDF (reference sequence). The CDR3 is 15 residues long.

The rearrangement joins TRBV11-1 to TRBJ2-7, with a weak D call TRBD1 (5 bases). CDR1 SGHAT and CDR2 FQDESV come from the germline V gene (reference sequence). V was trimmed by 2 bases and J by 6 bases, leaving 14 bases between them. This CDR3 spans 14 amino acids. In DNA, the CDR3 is TGTGCCAGCAGCTTACAGGGTACGTGGCGCGAGCAGTACTTC. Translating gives CASSLQGTWREQYF. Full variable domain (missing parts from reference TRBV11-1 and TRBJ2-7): EAEVAQSPRYKITEKSQAVAFWCDPISGHATLYWYRQILGQGPELLVQFQDESVVDDSQLPKDRFSAERLKGVDSTLKIQPAELGDSAMYLCASSLQGTWREQYFGPGTRLTVT.

This chain's CDR3 is CAIRRPGHNEQFF. The DNA for the CDR3 is TGTGCCATCAGACGGCCTGGGCACAATGAGCAGTTCTTC. This chain links TRBV10-3 with TRBJ2-1; no reliable D call. Deletions cut 6 bases from V and 5 bases from J, with 11 bases between. The CDR3 sequence is 13 residues long. Germline CDR1 and CDR2: ENHRY and SYGVKD.

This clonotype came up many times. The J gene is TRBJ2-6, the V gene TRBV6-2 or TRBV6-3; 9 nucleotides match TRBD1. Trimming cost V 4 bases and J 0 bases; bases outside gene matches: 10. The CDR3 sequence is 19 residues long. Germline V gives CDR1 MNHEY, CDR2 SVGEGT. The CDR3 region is CASSSLTGTGPSGANVLTF. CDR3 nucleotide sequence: TGTGCCAGCAGTTCACTAACCGGGACAGGGCCCTCTGGGGCCAACGTCCTGACTTTC.

The CDR3 DNA reads as TGTGCCAGCAGCCATTGGGACGAGTACACCGGGGAGCTGTTTTTT. The encoded protein is CASSHWDEYTGELFF. The rearrangement links TRBV6-1 to TRBJ2-2; D is tentatively TRBD1 or TRBD2 (5 bases each). V lost 6 bases and J lost 3, with 14 bases in between. Germline V gives CDR1 MNHNS, CDR2 SASEGT. This CDR3 is built from 15 residues.

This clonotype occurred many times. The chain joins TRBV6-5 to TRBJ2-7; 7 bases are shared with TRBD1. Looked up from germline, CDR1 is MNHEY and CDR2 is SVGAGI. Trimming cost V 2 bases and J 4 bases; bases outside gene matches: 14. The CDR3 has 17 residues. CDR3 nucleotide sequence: TGTGCCAGCAGTTACAAACTAACAACCGGGACAGCGTACGAGCAGTACTTC. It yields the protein CASSYKLTTGTAYEQYF.

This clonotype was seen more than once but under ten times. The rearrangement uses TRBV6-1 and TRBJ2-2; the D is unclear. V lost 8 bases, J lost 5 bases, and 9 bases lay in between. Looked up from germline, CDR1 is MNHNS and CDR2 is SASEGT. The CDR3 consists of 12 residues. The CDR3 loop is CASGIGTGELFF. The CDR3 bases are TGTGCCAGCGGCATTGGGACCGGGGAGCTGTTTTTT.

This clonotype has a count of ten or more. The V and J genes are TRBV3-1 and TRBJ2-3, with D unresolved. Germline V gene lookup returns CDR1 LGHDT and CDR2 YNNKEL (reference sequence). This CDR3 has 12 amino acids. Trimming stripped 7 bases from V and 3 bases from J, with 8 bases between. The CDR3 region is CASTDGTDTQYF. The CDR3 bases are TGTGCCAGCACCGACGGAACAGATACGCAGTATTTT.